This T cell receptor (beta chain) was identified during a study of identical twins. Study-level findings and limits: Researchers caution that invariant MAIT and iNKT cells could partly confound zero-insertion analyses. The conclusions drew on cross-sectional statistical analysis instead of tracking the same donors.

V lost 5 bases and J lost 4; bases outside the gene matches: 5. The CDR3 spans 14 residues. Template switching, a step in the protocol, added a universal primer site, and cDNA carried unique molecular identifiers. TCRdb itself ran the 5' RACE reads through MiXCR, one entry per CDR3 protein. The data contain 1.5 million or so distinct CDR3 sequences, 25% to 35% of them seen just once; the ten biggest clones take up 0.25% to 0.3%. As to this clonotype: No antigen is known for it.

Source material: cord blood. This chain joins TRBV12-3 or TRBV12-4 and TRBJ2-4, with 7 bases aligning to TRBD1. The sequence came from a newborn girl in good health. This CDR3 reads CASSGDSQKNIQYF. In DNA, the CDR3 is TGTGCCAGCAGTGGGGACAGCCAAAAAAACATTCAGTACTTC.